Each of the 5 T cell receptor beta chains below was sequenced from the same sample in a study of blood T cells in healthy people across ages. Then a second PCR, running about 6 to 12 cycles, was carried out with a sample-barcoded 5' primer and a J-beta primer mix. TCRdb re-derived calls from the 5' RACE reads in MiXCR, one entry per CDR3 protein. The sample includes about 1,500,000 distinct CDR3 sequences, roughly 45% of them seen just once. Sequenced input: blood. Receptors were obtained from a woman aged 18 to 35 in good health.

This clonotype occurred a few times. J is TRBJ1-1 and V is TRBV6-5; 9 positions agree with TRBD1. From germline, CDR1 is MNHEY and CDR2 SVGAGI. The CDR3 has 14 residues. Unmatched junction bases numbered 6, after V lost 6 bases and J lost 4 bases. As DNA, the CDR3 is TGTGCCAGCAGCTCCGGGACAGGGAGCACTGAAGCTTTCTTT. Its protein product is CASSSGTGSTEAFF.

This clonotype was counted only a few times. The chain links TRBV5-1 to TRBJ2-1; 9 bases map to TRBD2. Germline CDR1 is SGHRS and CDR2 is YFSETQ. This CDR3 contains 16 residues. V was clipped by 0 bases and J by 8 bases; unmatched bases: 9. The CDR3 is CASSLAGGGEGDEQFF. The CDR3 DNA reads TGCGCCAGCAGCTTGGCTGGCGGGGGGGAAGGTGATGAGCAGTTCTTC.

This rearrangement joins TRBV14 to TRBJ2-5; D ambiguous. Judging by the DNA end, TRBJ2-7 fits better; the J call may be wrong. Germline V gene data show CDR1 as SGHDN and CDR2 as FVKESK. The CDR3 length is 15 residues. The CDR3 DNA is TGTGCCAGCAGCCAGAGTCTACCAAAAGGGCGCGAGCAGTACTTC. It encodes CASSQSLPKGREQYF.

The rearrangement links TRBV12-3 or TRBV12-4 to TRBJ2-1; the D call may be TRBD1 or TRBD2 (5 bases each). The better agreement between TRBJ2-7 and the DNA end casts doubt on the J call. The CDR3 has 15 amino acids. This CDR3 reads CASSFRDPAYNEQYF. The CDR3 DNA reads TGTGCCAGCAGTTTCAGGGACCCAGCTTACAATGAGCAGTACTTC.

This clonotype showed up just once. The chain joins TRBV6-5 to TRBJ1-4; D uncertain. Trimming stripped 5 bases from V and 7 bases from J, with 14 bases between. CDR3 length: 14 residues. Germline CDR1 reads MNHEY; CDR2 reads SVGAGI. CDR3 DNA: TGTGCCAGCAGTCCCATTTTCCCTGGTGAAAAACTGTTTTTT. Translated: CASSPIFPGEKLFF.